This entry features one T cell receptor beta chain sequence. Its antigen remains unknown. Looked up from germline, CDR1 is SGHAT and CDR2 is FQNNGV. This CDR3 contains 14 residues. Trimming removed 5 bases from V and 1 base from J, with 10 bases in between. TCRdb's copy holds only in-frame clones and misses some; the assay was immunoSEQ multiplex PCR. The sample has 8,500 or so clones; about 80% are singletons. This entry comes from a study of PD-1 blockade in classical Hodgkin lymphoma. Study-wide results and caveats: Diversity in CD4+ TCRs, unlike that measured in CD8+ TCRs, had risen significantly by C4D1. Baseline TCR diversity was reportedly lower in newly diagnosed patients than in healthy donors. It was reported as lower still in relapsed/refractory patients. Repertoires differed for reasons still undefined, possibly disease activity or prior therapy. Baseline diversity was lower in partial responders and progressors than complete responders.

Each patient's relapse followed autologous stem cell transplantation, and brentuximab vedotin exposure varied. Thawed PBMCs underwent magnetic negative selection to yield purified CD4+ T cells. This clonotype originated in a human donor with classical Hodgkin lymphoma. The chain recombines TRBV11-2 with TRBJ2-3; D perhaps matches TRBD2 (6 bases). The material was CD4+ T cells from blood, obtained at baseline. The CDR3 coding sequence is TGTGCCAGCAGCCCTACGGGAGGCACAGATACGCAGTATTTT. Protein sequence: CASSPTGGTDTQYF. Filled out from reference TRBV11-2 and TRBJ2-3, the complete variable domain reads EAGVAQSPRYKIIEKRQSVAFWCNPISGHATLYWYQQILGQGPKLLIQFQNNGVVDDSQLPKDRFSAERLKGVDSTLKIQPAKLEDSAVYLCASSPTGGTDTQYFGPGTRLTVL.